One and the same sample provided the 7 T cell receptor beta chains below, sequenced in a study of blood T cell repertoires in COVID-19. Sequencing used immunoSEQ multiplex PCR; TCRdb keeps in-frame clones, though not all of them. Of a few hundred thousand clones in the sample, around 91% were seen once. The sequencing sample was made of PBMCs or T cells enriched from blood (not recorded which). The receptor set was obtained from a woman under 30 with acute COVID-19.

The rearrangement joins TRBV11-1 to TRBJ2-1; tentatively, D is TRBD2 (6 bases). The CDR3 is 13 residues long. Germline assignment: CDR1 SGHAT and CDR2 FQDESV (reference sequence). V shed 6 bases and J shed 2 bases, with 8 bases lying between them. CDR3 sequence reads: CASRGGTYNEQFF. CDR3 DNA sequence: TGTGCCAGCAGGGGGGGTACCTACAATGAGCAGTTCTTC.

The chain uses TRBV15 and TRBJ2-1; TRBD2 agrees at 14 bases. V gave up 0 bases and J gave up 2 bases; unmatched junction bases: 9. CDR1 and CDR2 (germline): LNHNV, YYDKDF (reference sequence). CDR3 size: 20 residues. CDR3 amino acids: CATSRDQGLAGVGPYNEQFF. The CDR3 region has the DNA TGTGCCACCAGCAGAGATCAGGGACTAGCGGGAGTGGGACCCTACAATGAGCAGTTCTTC. Full variable domain (rest looked up from reference TRBV15 and TRBJ2-1): DAMVIQNPRYQVTQFGKPVTLSCSQTLNHNVMYWYQQKSSQAPKLLFHYYDKDFNNEADTPDNFQSRRPNTSFCFLDIRSPGLGDTAMYLCATSRDQGLAGVGPYNEQFFGPGTRLTVL.

V usage is TRBV7-9 and J usage is TRBJ2-7, with 9 bases fitting TRBD2. Looked up from germline, CDR1 is SEHNR and CDR2 is FQNEAQ (reference sequence). V trimming: 5 bases; J trimming: 2 bases; junction bases outside the gene matches: 7. The CDR3 sequence is 15 residues long. CDR3 in amino acids: CASSRGTSNPYEQYF. CDR3 nucleotide sequence: TGTGCCAGCAGCCGCGGGACTAGCAACCCCTACGAGCAGTACTTC.

This clone was found a few times. The chain joins TRBV25-1 to TRBJ1-6; the D is unclear. V dropped 2 bases and J dropped 4 bases, with 12 bases sitting between them. Germline-derived CDR1 and CDR2 are MGHDK and SYGVNS. There are 16 residues in the CDR3. The CDR3 DNA sequence: TGTGCCAGCAGTGAAGCGTTTACGATGTATAATTCACCCCTCCACTTT. This sequence encodes CASSEAFTMYNSPLHF.

This clone appeared once. This rearrangement joins TRBV28 to TRBJ2-6, with 9 bases lining up with TRBD1. The CDR3 consists of 16 residues. V shed 10 bases, J shed 2 bases, and the junction held 9 bases outside the gene matches. Germline V CDR1 and CDR2: MDHEN, SYDVKM. The CDR3, as DNA: TGTGCCACCCGAACAGGGGGCGCGGCTGGGGCCAACGTCCTGACTTTC. Translated, it gives CATRTGGAAGANVLTF.

This clone has more than one count but fewer than ten. The sample carries other DNA sequences with the same CDR3. The chain carries TRBV7-3 and TRBJ2-1; 9 bases fit TRBD2. The CDR3 sequence is 15 residues long. V dropped 4 bases and J dropped 0; count of bases not matched to a gene: 1. CDR1 and CDR2 (germline): SGHTA, FQGTGA. CDR3 DNA sequence: TGTGCCAGCAGCTGGCGGGAGGGCTCCTACAATGAGCAGTTCTTC. This sequence encodes CASSWREGSYNEQFF.

J is TRBJ2-1 and V is TRBV7-8; 7 bases are shared with TRBD1. Trimming cost V 5 bases and J 0 bases; bases outside gene matches: 4. Germline V gives CDR1 SGHVS, CDR2 FQNEAQ. The CDR3 has 15 residues. The CDR3 sequence: CASSLRDSSYNEQFF. CDR3 DNA: TGTGCCAGCAGCCTAAGGGACAGCTCCTACAATGAGCAGTTCTTC. The full variable domain, its missing parts supplied by reference TRBV7-8 and TRBJ2-1, is GAGVSQSPRYKVAKRGQDVALRCDPISGHVSLFWYQQALGQGPEFLTYFQNEAQLDKSGLPSDRFFAERPEGSVSTLKIQRTQQEDSAVYLCASSLRDSSYNEQFFGPGTRLTVL.